The T cell receptor (beta chain) under discussion was sequenced for a study of tumor-infiltrating lymphocytes in primary liver carcinoma. Turning to the study itself: Tumor lesions were T1-T3 N0M0 and spanned about 4.2 to 11 cm.

This CDR3 comprises 14 residues. The V end was cut by 2 bases, the J end by 16 bases, with 18 bases between. Looked up from germline, CDR1 is MNHNY and CDR2 is SVGAGI (reference sequence). TCR beta cDNA was made from approximately 540 ng total RNA with a constant-region primer. ARM-PCR was slightly modified, and three nested multiplex PCR rounds with it gave rise to the TCR beta libraries. With TRBV1-TRBV30 forward primers and a C-beta reverse primer, the first two PCR rounds were run for approximately 9 cycles each. MiXCR was run by TCRdb on the multiplex PCR reads, yielding one entry per CDR3 protein. The data contain about 30,000 distinct CDR3 sequences, 70% to 80% of them singletons. Co-extraction yielded RNA and DNA from around 20-30 mg of unsorted bulk tissue.

The clonotype originates from a woman in her twenties or thirties with primary liver carcinoma and hepatitis B virus infection. V is TRBV6-6 and J is TRBJ1-6; D possibly corresponds to TRBD1 (6 bases). Specimen: liver tumor tissue from sampling region 3. The sample's subset: tumor region T3, left-lateral pole. This chain's CDR3 is CASSYTGMDLHLHF. DNA for the CDR3: TGTGCCAGCAGTTACACAGGGATGGATTTACATCTCCACTTT.